This T cell receptor (beta chain) appears in the sequencing data of a study of Graves' ophthalmopathy and Graves' hyperthyroidism. On the study more broadly: Before any treatment, peripheral blood was taken at the initial diagnosis. Study conclusions and caveats: In predicting ophthalmopathy progression, the model reached roughly 71% sensitivity and roughly 75% specificity. Blood repertoires reportedly contained most expanded thyroid clonotypes above 0.001 frequency.

TCR beta CDR3 regions were amplified from RNA transcripts. The first-round RT-PCR employed HTBI primers together with the Qiagen OneStep RT-PCR kit. A multiplex PCR was then performed as the second round. Using its own MiXCR run on the multiplex PCR reads, TCRdb lists one record per CDR3 protein. The sample shows 350,000 to 450,000 distinct CDR3 sequences, 15% to 20% of them seen only once. This clonotype was picked up many times. Its antigen is as yet unknown. Those donors who had ophthalmopathy presented with moderate-to-severe activity, a CAS of ≥3, a NOSPECS of ≥4 and a duration under 3 months. The germline V gene encodes CDR1 SNHLY and CDR2 FYNNEI. This CDR3 has 15 residues. V shed 6 bases and J 4 bases; nucleotides not matched to a gene: 10.

V usage is TRBV2 and J usage is TRBJ2-7, with TRBD2 matching 9 bases. The sample consisted of peripheral blood. The clonotype was recovered from a woman between 18 and 29 years old with Graves' ophthalmopathy. CDR3 residues: CASRAPSGDLYEQYF. CDR3 in DNA: TGTGCCAGCAGAGCACCTAGCGGGGACCTATACGAGCAGTACTTC.